This T cell receptor (beta chain) derives from a study of CD8+CD57+ T cells in acquired aplastic anemia. Study as a whole: On average, sorted CD4+ and CD8+ cells gave approximately 3.1 ug of DNA.

Trimming stripped 6 bases from V and 10 bases from J, with 13 bases between. The germline gives CDR1 ENHRY, CDR2 SYGVKD. CDR3 length: 13 residues. Genomic DNA was employed as the template in profiling TCR beta VDJ and CDR3. TCRdb re-called the reads through MiXCR, storing one row per CDR3 protein. The table records fewer than 250,000 distinct CDR3 sequences, roughly 53% of them present only once. In patients chosen for sequencing, flow cytometry had shown CD8+CD57+ cell expansion. Acquired aplastic anemia of severe grade affected all patients. Blood came from patients not yet given any therapy. The chain recombines TRBV10-3 with TRBJ1-6, with D possibly TRBD1 on 6 matching bases. The sequence derives from a human donor with aplastic anemia. The sample taken for sequencing was sorted CD4+, CD8+, or CD8+CD57+ T cells (not recorded which) from PBMCs. CDR3 region: CAIRRGLESPLHF. The CDR3 DNA reads as TGTGCCATCAGGCGGGGGCTCGAGTCACCCCTCCACTTT.